This TCR beta chain was sequenced during a study of molecular identifiers for immune sequencing clone quantification. General study findings and limits: Jurkat TCR RNA from one cell was spiked into more than 800,000 naive cells, and it was reportedly detectable there.

TCRdb passed the PCR reads through MiXCR, listing each CDR3 protein once. The sample shows nearly 650,000 distinct CDR3 sequences, over 25% of them seen only once. This clonotype was found many times. No antigen is known for it. The J segment lost 0 bases and the V segment lost 7 bases, leaving 8 bases of the junction unmatched. The germline V gene encodes CDR1 SQVTM and CDR2 ANQGSEA. The CDR3 loop spans 14 amino acids. V usage is TRBV29-1 and J usage is TRBJ2-5; TRBD1 aligns across 7 bases. The sample taken for sequencing was naive CD8+ T cells from blood, with Jurkat cell RNA spiked in. As to subset: FACS-sorted CD8+CD4-CCR7+CD45RA+ naive T cells. The sequence was collected from a human donor in good health. Some libraries in this study had Jurkat cell RNA spiked in. The CDR3 loop is CSAEGQVYQETQYF. In nucleotides, the CDR3 is TGCAGCGCCGAAGGACAGGTATACCAAGAGACCCAGTACTTC.